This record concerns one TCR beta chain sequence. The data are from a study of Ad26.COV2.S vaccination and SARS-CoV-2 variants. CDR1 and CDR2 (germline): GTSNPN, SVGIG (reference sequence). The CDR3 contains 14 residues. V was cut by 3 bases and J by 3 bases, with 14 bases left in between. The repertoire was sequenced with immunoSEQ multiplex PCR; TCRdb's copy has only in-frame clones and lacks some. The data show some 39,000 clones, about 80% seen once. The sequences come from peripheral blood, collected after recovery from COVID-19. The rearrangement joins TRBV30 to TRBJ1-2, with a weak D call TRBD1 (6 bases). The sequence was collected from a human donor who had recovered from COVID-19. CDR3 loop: CAWSKGGTDYGYTF. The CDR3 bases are TGTGCCTGGAGCAAGGGGGGGACTGACTATGGCTACACCTTC. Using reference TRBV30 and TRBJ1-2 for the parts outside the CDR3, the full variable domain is SQTIHQWPATLVQPVGSPLSLECTVEGTSNPNLYWYRQAAGRGLQLLFYSVGIGQISSEVPQNLSASRPQDRQFILSSKKLLLSDSGFYLCAWSKGGTDYGYTFGSGTRLTVV.